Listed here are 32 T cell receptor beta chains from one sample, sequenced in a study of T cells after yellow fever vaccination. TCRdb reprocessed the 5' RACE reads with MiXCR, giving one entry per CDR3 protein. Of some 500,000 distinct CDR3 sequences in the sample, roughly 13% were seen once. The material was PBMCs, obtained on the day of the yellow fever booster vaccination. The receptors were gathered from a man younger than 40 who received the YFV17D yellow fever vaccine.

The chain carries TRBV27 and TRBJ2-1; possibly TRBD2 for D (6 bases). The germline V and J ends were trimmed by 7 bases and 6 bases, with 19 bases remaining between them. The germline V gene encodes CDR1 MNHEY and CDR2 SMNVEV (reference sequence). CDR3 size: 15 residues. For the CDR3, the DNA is TGTGCCAGCACCCCTTTGGCTACCGGGGGCAATGAGCAGTTCTTC. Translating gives CASTPLATGGNEQFF.

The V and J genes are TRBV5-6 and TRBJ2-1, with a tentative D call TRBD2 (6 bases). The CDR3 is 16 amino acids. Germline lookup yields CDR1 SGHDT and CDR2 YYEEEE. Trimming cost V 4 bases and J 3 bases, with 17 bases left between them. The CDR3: CASSNDPGLDYNEQFF. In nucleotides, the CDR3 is TGTGCCAGCAGCAACGATCCGGGACTCGACTACAATGAGCAGTTCTTC. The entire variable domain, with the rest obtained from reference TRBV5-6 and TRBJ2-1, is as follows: DAGVTQSPTHLIKTRGQQVTLRCSPKSGHDTVSWYQQALGQGPQFIFQYYEEEERQRGNFPDRFSGHQFPNYSSELNVNALLLGDSALYLCASSNDPGLDYNEQFFGPGTRLTVL.

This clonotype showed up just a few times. The CDR3 reads CSVKEEKLFF. In DNA, the CDR3 is TGCAGCGTGAAAGAGGAAAAACTGTTTTTT. The rearrangement uses TRBV29-1 and TRBJ1-4; D unclear. The length of the CDR3 is 10 residues. Deletions cut 6 bases from V and 8 bases from J, with 7 bases between. The germline V gene has CDR1 SQVTM and CDR2 ANQGSEA.

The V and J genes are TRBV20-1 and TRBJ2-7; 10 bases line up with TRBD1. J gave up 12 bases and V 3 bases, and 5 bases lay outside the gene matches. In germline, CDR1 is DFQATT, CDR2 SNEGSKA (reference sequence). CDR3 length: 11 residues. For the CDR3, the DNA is TGCAGTGCTAGGAGCCGGGACAGGGGGTACTTC. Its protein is CSARSRDRGYF.

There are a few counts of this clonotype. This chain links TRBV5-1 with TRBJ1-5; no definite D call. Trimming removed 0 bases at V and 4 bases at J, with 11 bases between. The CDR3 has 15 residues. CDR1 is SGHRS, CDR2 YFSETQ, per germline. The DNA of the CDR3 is TGCGCCAGCAGCTTGGGTACACGACTAAATCAGCCCCAGCATTTT. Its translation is CASSLGTRLNQPQHF.

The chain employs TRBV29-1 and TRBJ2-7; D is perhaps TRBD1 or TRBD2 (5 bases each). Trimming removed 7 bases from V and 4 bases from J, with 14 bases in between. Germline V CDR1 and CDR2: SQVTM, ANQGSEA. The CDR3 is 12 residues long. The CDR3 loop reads CSAGPQEYEQYF. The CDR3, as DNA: TGCAGCGCGGGGCCGCAAGAGTACGAGCAGTACTTC.

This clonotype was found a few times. CDR3: CSARRFGLSAPSGGLYNEQFF. The CDR3 bases are TGCAGTGCTAGGAGGTTCGGGCTCTCCGCCCCTAGCGGGGGGCTATACAATGAGCAGTTCTTC. The chain employs TRBV20-1 and TRBJ2-1; 11 bases line up with TRBD2. Germline V gives CDR1 DFQATT, CDR2 SNEGSKA (reference sequence). Unmatched junction bases numbered 23, after V lost 3 bases and J lost 4 bases. The CDR3 spans 21 residues.

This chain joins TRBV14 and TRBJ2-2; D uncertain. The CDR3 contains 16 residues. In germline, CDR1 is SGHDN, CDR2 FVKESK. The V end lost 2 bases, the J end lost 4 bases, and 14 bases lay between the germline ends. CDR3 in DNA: TGTGCCAGCAGCCAACTGGTAGCTGACCTCACCGGGGAGCTGTTTTTT. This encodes CASSQLVADLTGELFF. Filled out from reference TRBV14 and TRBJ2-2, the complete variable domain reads EAGVTQFPSHSVIEKGQTVTLRCDPISGHDNLYWYRRVMGKEIKFLLHFVKESKQDESGMPNNRFLAERTGGTYSTLKVQPAELEDSGVYFCASSQLVADLTGELFFGEGSRLTVL.

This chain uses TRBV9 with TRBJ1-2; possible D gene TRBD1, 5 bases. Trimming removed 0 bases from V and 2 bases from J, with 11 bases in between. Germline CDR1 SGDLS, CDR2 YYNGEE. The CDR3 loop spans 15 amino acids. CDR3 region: CASSVEGGDNYGYTF. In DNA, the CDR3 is TGTGCCAGCAGCGTAGAAGGAGGGGACAACTATGGCTACACCTTC.

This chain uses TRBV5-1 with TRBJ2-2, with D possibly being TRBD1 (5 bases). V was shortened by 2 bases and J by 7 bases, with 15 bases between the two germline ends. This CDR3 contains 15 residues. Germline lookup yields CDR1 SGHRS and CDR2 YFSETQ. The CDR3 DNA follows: TGCGCCAGCAGCTTTCGCACAGGAAGGGGCGGGGAGCTGTTTTTT. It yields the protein CASSFRTGRGGELFF.

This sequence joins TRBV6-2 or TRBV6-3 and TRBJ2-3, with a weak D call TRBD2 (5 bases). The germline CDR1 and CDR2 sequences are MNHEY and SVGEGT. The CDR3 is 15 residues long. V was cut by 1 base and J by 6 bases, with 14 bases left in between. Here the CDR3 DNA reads TGTGCCAGCAGTTACTTGAGCGGCTCCGCTGATACGCAGTATTTT. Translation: CASSYLSGSADTQYF.

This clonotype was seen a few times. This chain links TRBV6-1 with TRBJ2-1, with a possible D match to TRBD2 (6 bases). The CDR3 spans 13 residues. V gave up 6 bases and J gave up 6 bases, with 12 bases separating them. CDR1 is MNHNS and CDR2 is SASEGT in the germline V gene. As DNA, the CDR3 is TGTGCCAGCAGCGCACGGCGGGGCAATGAGCAGTTCTTC. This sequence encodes CASSARRGNEQFF.

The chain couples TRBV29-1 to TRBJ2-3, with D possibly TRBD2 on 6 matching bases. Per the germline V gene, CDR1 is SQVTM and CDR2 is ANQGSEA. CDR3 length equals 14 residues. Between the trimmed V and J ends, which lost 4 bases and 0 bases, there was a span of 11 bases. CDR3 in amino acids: CSVVPGVSTDTQYF. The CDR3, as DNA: TGCAGCGTTGTCCCGGGGGTGAGCACAGATACGCAGTATTTT.

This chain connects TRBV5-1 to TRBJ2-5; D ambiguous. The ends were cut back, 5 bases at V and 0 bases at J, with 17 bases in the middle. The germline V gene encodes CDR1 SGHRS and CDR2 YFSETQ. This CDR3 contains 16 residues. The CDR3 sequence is CASSLGPISYQETQYF. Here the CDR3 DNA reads TGCGCCAGCAGTTTAGGGCCCATTTCGTACCAAGAGACCCAGTACTTC. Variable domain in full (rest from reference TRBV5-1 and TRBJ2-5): KAGVTQTPRYLIKTRGQQVTLSCSPISGHRSVSWYQQTPGQGLQFLFEYFSETQRNKGNFPGRFSGRQFSNSRSEMNVSTLELGDSALYLCASSLGPISYQETQYFGPGTRLLVL.

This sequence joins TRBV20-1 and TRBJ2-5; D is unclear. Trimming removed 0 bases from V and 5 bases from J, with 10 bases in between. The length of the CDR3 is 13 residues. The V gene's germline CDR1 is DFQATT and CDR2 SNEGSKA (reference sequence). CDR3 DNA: TGCAGTGCTAGAGATCCCTATCTTGAGACCCAGTACTTC. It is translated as CSARDPYLETQYF.

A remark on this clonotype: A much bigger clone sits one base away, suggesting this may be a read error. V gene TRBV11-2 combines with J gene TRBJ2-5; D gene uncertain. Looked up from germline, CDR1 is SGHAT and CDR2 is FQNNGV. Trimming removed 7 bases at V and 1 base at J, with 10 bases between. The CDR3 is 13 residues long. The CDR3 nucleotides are TGTGCCAGCATCCCGCACCCCCAAGAGACCCAGTACTTC. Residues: CASIPHPQETQYF.

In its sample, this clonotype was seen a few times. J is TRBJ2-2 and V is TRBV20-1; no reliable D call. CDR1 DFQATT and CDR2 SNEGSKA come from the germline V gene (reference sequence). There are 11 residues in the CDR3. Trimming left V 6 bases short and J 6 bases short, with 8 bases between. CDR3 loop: CSAPEAGELFF. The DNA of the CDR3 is TGCAGTGCCCCAGAGGCCGGGGAGCTGTTTTTT.

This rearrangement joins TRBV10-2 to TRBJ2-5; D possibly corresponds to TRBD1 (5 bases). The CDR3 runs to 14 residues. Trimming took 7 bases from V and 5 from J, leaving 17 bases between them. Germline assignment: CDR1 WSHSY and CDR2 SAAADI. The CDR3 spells CASKRSGQEETQYF. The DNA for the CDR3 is TGCGCCAGCAAACGGTCAGGGCAGGAGGAGACCCAGTACTTC.

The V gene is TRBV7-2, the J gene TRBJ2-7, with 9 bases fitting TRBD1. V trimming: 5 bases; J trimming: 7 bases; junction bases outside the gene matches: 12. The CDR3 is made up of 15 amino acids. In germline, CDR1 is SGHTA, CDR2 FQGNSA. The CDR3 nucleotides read TGTGCCAGCAGCCCTCGGACAGGGGTAGTGGGGGAGCAGTACTTC. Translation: CASSPRTGVVGEQYF.

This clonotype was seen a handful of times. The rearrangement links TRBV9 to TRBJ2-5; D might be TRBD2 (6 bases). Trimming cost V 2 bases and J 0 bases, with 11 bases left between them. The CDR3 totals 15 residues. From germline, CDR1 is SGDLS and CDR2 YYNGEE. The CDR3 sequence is CASSVGTGDQETQYF. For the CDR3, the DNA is TGTGCCAGCAGCGTCGGGACTGGGGACCAAGAGACCCAGTACTTC.

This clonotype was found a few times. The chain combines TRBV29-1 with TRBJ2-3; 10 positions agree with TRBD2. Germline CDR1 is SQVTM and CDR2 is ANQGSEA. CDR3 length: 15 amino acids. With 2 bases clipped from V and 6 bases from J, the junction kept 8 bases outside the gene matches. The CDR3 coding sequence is TGCAGCGTTGAAAGAGCTAGCGGGAGTATGGATACGCAGTATTTT. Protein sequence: CSVERASGSMDTQYF.

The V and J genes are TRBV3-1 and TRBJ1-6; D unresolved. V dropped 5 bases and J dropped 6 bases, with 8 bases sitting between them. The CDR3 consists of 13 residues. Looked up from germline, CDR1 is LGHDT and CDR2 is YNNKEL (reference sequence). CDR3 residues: CASSKPGNSPLHF. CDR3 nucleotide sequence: TGTGCCAGCAGCAAACCGGGTAATTCACCCCTCCACTTT. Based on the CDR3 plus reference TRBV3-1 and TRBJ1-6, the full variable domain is DTAVSQTPKYLVTQMGNDKSIKCEQNLGHDTMYWYKQDSKKFLKIMFSYNNKELIINETVPNRFSPKSPDKAHLNLHINSLELGDSAVYFCASSKPGNSPLHFGNGTRLTVT.

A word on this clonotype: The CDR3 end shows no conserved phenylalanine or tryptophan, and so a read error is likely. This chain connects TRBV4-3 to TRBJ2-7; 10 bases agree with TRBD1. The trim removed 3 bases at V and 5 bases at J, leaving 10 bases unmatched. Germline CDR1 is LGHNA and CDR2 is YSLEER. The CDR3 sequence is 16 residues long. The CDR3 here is CASSQGGTGVIDEQYS. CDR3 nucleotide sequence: TGCGCCAGCAGCCAGGGCGGGACAGGGGTTATCGACGAGCAGTACTCC.

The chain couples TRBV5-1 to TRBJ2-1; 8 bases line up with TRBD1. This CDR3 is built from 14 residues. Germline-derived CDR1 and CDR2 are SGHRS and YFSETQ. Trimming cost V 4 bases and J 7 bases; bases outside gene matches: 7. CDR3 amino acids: CASSLGQVPNEQFF. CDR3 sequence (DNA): TGCGCCAGCAGCCTGGGACAGGTACCGAATGAGCAGTTCTTC.

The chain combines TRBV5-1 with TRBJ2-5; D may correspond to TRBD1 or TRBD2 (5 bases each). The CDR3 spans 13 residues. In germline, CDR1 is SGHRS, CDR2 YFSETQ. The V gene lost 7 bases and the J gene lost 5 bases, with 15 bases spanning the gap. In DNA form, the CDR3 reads TGCGCCAGCTCAGTGAGGGGTCGGGAGACCCAGTACTTC. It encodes CASSVRGRETQYF.

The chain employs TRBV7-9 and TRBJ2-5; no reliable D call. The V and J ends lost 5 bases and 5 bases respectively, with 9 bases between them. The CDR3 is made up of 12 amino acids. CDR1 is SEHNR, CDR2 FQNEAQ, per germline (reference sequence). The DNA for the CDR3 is TGTGCCAGCAGCCCTGAATTTGAGACCCAGTACTTC. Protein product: CASSPEFETQYF.

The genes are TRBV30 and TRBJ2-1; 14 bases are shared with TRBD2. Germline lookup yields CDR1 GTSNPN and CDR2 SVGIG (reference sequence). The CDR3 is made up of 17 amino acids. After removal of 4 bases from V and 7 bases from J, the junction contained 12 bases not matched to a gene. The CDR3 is CAWTMTSGRAPRNEQFF. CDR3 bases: TGTGCCTGGACCATGACTAGCGGGAGGGCCCCTCGGAATGAGCAGTTCTTC.

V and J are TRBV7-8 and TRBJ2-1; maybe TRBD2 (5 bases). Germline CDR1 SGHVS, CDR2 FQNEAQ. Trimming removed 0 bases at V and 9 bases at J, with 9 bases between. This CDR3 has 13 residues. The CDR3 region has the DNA TGTGCCAGCAGCTTAGCCCCACTAGGTGAGCAGTTCTTC. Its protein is CASSLAPLGEQFF.

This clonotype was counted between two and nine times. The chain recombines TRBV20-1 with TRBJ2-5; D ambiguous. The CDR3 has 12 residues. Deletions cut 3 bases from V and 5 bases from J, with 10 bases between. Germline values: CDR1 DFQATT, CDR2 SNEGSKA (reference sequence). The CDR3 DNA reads TGCAGTGCTAGTCGTACGGCTGAGACCCAGTACTTC. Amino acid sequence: CSASRTAETQYF.

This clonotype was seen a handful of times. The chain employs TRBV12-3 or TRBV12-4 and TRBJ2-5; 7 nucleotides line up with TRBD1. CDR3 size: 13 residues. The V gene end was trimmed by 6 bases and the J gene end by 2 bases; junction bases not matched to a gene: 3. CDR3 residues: CASRPDRQETQYF. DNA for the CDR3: TGTGCCAGCAGGCCGGACAGGCAAGAGACCCAGTACTTC.

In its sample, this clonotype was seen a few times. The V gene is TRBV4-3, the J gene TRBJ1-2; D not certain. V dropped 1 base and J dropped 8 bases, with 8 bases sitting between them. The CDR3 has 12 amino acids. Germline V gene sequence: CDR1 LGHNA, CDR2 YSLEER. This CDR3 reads CASSQVTGGYTF. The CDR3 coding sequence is TGCGCCAGCAGCCAAGTGACGGGAGGCTACACCTTC.

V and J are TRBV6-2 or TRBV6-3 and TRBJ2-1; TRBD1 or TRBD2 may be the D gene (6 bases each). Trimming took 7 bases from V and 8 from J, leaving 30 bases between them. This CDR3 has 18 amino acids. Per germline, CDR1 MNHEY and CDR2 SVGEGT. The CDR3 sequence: CASTPGSKGVDVTYEQFF. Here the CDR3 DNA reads TGTGCCAGCACCCCCGGGAGCAAGGGGGTCGATGTAACCTATGAGCAGTTCTTC.